This T cell receptor (beta chain) is from a study of regulatory T cells in long-lasting Graves disease. Trimming stripped 1 base from V and 6 bases from J, with 14 bases between. CDR1 is SGHTA, CDR2 FQGNSA, per germline. The length of the CDR3 is 15 residues. Building the TCR beta libraries relied on iRepertoire HTBI primers, and CDR3 regions underwent Arm-PCR. TCRdb independently ran MiXCR on the multiplex PCR reads; one entry per CDR3 protein. The sample includes over 350,000 distinct CDR3 sequences, about 15% seen only once; the top ten take under 9%. This sample's time point: newly diagnosed GD, antithyroid drugs for less than 3 months. The TCR library used RNA extracted from PBMCs. These data are also associated with another study on T cells in Graves' hyperthyroidism and ophthalmopathy.

The J gene is TRBJ2-3, the V gene TRBV7-2; D unresolved. The receptor was derived from a woman aged 40 to 50 with Graves disease. The sequencing used peripheral blood mononuclear cells (PBMCs), collected at new diagnosis, from a patient treated with antithyroid drugs. CDR3 residues: CASSLGPRERDTQYF. The CDR3 DNA follows: TGTGCCAGCAGCTTAGGGCCTAGGGAACGGGATACGCAGTATTTT.